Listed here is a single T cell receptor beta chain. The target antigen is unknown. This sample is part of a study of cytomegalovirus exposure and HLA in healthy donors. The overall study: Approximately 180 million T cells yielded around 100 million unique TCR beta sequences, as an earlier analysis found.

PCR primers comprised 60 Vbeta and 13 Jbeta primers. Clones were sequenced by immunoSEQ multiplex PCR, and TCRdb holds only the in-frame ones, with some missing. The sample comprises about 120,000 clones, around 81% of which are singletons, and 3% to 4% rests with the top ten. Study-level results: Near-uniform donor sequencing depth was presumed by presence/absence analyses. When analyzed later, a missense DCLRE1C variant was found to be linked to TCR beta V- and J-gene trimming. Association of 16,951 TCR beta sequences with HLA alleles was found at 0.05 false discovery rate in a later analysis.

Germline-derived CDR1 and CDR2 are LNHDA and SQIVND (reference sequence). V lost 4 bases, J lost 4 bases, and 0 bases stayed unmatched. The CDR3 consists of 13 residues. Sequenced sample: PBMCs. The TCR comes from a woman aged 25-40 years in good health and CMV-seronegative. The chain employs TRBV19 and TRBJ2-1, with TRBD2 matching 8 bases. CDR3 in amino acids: CASSSGRYNEQFF. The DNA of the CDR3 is TGTGCCAGTAGTAGCGGGAGGTACAATGAGCAGTTCTTC.